This T cell receptor beta chain stems from a study of blood T cell repertoires in COVID-19. Across the whole study: COVID-19 samples, acute and convalescent, were from the United States, Italy and Spain. PBMCs, B-cell-depleted T cells, or T cells provided the cDNA or gDNA that made up the material.

Methods used by the authors: The authors estimated nucleated cell counts from reference gene primer amplification. Repertoires were generated with immunoSEQ multiplex PCR, while TCRdb's copy carries only in-frame clones and drops some. V and J calls and clone size follow that table, whereas D and trimming were derived from the DNA. This sample has over 95,000 clones, with more than 80% found just once. The V segment lost 5 bases and the J segment 7 bases; nucleotides outside the gene matches: 14. The V gene's germline CDR1 is MDHEN and CDR2 SYDVKM. The CDR3 contains 17 residues. Sequenced input: peripheral blood. The receptor comes from a human donor in a cohort sampled during active COVID-19. The V call is TRBV28, the J call TRBJ2-7, with 13 bases fitting TRBD2. This chain's CDR3 is CASSRQGQGLAGTEQYF. CDR3 bases: TGTGCCAGCAGTAGACAGGGACAGGGACTAGCGGGAACGGAGCAGTACTTC.